Each of the 23 T cell receptor beta chains below was sequenced from the same sample in a study of T cell responses to AZD1222 COVID-19 vaccine. The repertoire was sequenced with immunoSEQ multiplex PCR; TCRdb's copy has only in-frame clones and lacks some. This table holds roughly 130,000 clones, around 84% found once. Specimen: peripheral blood, collected on day 0 of AZD1222 vaccination. These receptors all stem from an adult in good health.

As for this clone: Germline and junction disagree at one end, which may indicate a read error. The chain combines TRBV19 with TRBJ2-5, with 11 bases fitting TRBD2. This CDR3 has 13 amino acids. CDR1 is LNHDA and CDR2 is SQIVND in the germline V gene (reference sequence). The chain's CDR3 is CASSSGGEETQYF. The CDR3 DNA reads TGTGCCAGCAGTAGCGGGGGGGAAGAGACCCAGTACTTC.

The V and J genes are TRBV5-6 and TRBJ2-7; D may be TRBD1 (6 bases). Between the trimmed V and J ends, which lost 4 bases and 7 bases, there was a span of 9 bases. The germline V gene encodes CDR1 SGHDT and CDR2 YYEEEE. The CDR3 covers 11 residues. CDR3: CASSVDREQYF. The CDR3 bases are TGTGCCAGCAGCGTTGACAGGGAGCAGTACTTC.

J is TRBJ2-5 and V is TRBV11-2; perhaps TRBD2 as D (5 bases). The length of the CDR3 is 16 residues. Trimming removed 0 bases at V and 2 bases at J, with 13 bases between. The germline V gene has CDR1 SGHAT and CDR2 FQNNGV. The CDR3 loop is CASSLDYAGGQETQYF. The CDR3 bases are TGTGCCAGCAGCTTAGATTACGCTGGAGGTCAAGAGACCCAGTACTTC.

This clone was counted once. The gene calls are TRBV20-1 and TRBJ2-7; the match to TRBD1 covers 11 bases. This CDR3 is built from 14 residues. Per germline, CDR1 DFQATT and CDR2 SNEGSKA (reference sequence). Unmatched junction bases numbered 6, after V lost 3 bases and J lost 5 bases. In nucleotides, the CDR3 is TGCAGTGCTAGTATCGGACAGGGGGCCCACGAGCAGTACTTC. Residues: CSASIGQGAHEQYF.

This clone was recorded once. The genes are TRBV7-9 and TRBJ1-1, with 9 bases that match TRBD1. The junction had 3 bases not matched to a gene; V was cut back by 5 bases and J by 2 bases. The CDR3 has 14 residues. Per germline, CDR1 SEHNR and CDR2 FQNEAQ (reference sequence). The DNA of the CDR3 is TGTGCCAGCAGCGGGACAGGGCTAAACACTGAAGCTTTCTTT. As protein: CASSGTGLNTEAFF.

This clone has only one observation. The chain couples TRBV11-2 to TRBJ2-7; 7 positions agree with TRBD2. Germline assignment: CDR1 SGHAT and CDR2 FQNNGV. The junction had 5 bases not matched to a gene; V was cut back by 1 base and J by 5 bases. The CDR3 runs 14 residues. The CDR3 reads CASSLVLANHEQYF. The CDR3 region has the DNA TGTGCCAGCAGCTTAGTACTAGCGAACCACGAGCAGTACTTC.

The J gene is TRBJ1-2, the V gene TRBV20-1; D gene ambiguous. In germline, CDR1 is DFQATT, CDR2 SNEGSKA (reference sequence). The CDR3 covers 12 residues. V lost 3 bases, J lost 2 bases, and 7 bases lay in between. The CDR3 nucleotides are TGCAGTGCTAGTTTGACCAACTATGGCTACACCTTC. It encodes CSASLTNYGYTF.

The chain recombines TRBV5-4 with TRBJ2-7, with 7 nucleotides matching TRBD1. J gave up 5 bases and V 5 bases, and 7 bases lay outside the gene matches. Germline V CDR1 and CDR2: SGHNT, YYREEE (reference sequence). This CDR3 contains 13 residues. Written as DNA, the CDR3 is TGTGCCAGCAGAGAAAACACAGGGGACGAGCAGTACTTC. This codes for CASRENTGDEQYF.

V gene TRBV7-9 combines with J gene TRBJ2-3; the match to TRBD2 covers 13 bases. The CDR3 spans 16 residues. Germline CDR1 SEHNR, CDR2 FQNEAQ (reference sequence). V lost 5 bases and J lost 5; bases outside the gene matches: 7. CDR3 in amino acids: CASSGRTSGSRDTQYF. The CDR3 bases are TGTGCCAGCAGCGGAAGGACTAGCGGGAGTCGAGATACGCAGTATTTT.

The CDR3 loop reads CASSLHGTSYGNEQFF. The CDR3 region has the DNA TGTGCCAGCAGCTTACATGGGACTAGTTATGGTAATGAGCAGTTCTTC. The chain has TRBV11-3 and TRBJ2-1, with 8 positions matching TRBD2. The CDR3 spans 16 residues. Germline V lookup: CDR1 SGHNT, CDR2 YENEEA. With V trimmed by 2 bases and J by 7 bases, 10 bases remained unmatched.

The rearrangement joins TRBV7-6 to TRBJ2-1; 11 nucleotides match TRBD2. CDR3 length equals 17 residues. Germline V gene sequence: CDR1 SGHVS, CDR2 FNYEAQ. V lost 2 bases and J lost 6; bases outside the gene matches: 9. Here the CDR3 DNA reads TGTGCCAGCAGCTTACGGCCCCTAGCGGGAGGTCCCAATGAGCAGTTCTTC. Translated, it gives CASSLRPLAGGPNEQFF.

The V and J genes are TRBV19 and TRBJ1-5; possible D gene TRBD1, 6 bases. Germline V gene data show CDR1 as LNHDA and CDR2 as SQIVND (reference sequence). V lost 6 bases and J lost 0, with 12 bases in between. The CDR3 runs 15 residues. CDR3 in amino acids: CASRVTGYSNQPQHF. The CDR3 DNA is TGTGCCAGTAGGGTAACAGGGTATAGCAATCAGCCCCAGCATTTT.

This chain uses TRBV7-9 with TRBJ2-7; 9 bases line up with TRBD1. V lost 5 bases and J lost 5; bases outside the gene matches: 10. Germline values: CDR1 SEHNR, CDR2 FQNEAQ (reference sequence). The CDR3 extends over 15 amino acids. DNA of the CDR3: TGTGCCAGCAGCGGTGGGGACAGGGTGAATAACGAGCAGTACTTC. It translates to CASSGGDRVNNEQYF.

V and J are TRBV7-2 and TRBJ1-2; weak D call: TRBD1 (6 bases). The CDR3 has 17 residues. Germline V gene data show CDR1 as SGHTA and CDR2 as FQGNSA. Trimming removed 0 bases at V and 5 bases at J, with 19 bases between. CDR3 sequence reads: CASSLASSYRDFYGYTF. The CDR3 DNA is TGTGCCAGCAGCTTAGCCTCCTCCTACAGGGACTTTTATGGCTACACCTTC.

This clone has just a few counts. The chain is built from TRBV10-3 and TRBJ1-6, with D tentatively TRBD1 (5 bases). The CDR3 contains 13 residues. Germline V CDR1 and CDR2: ENHRY, SYGVKD. The V end was cut by 10 bases, the J end by 4 bases, with 11 bases between. The CDR3 DNA reads as TGTGCCACCACGGGGGATTATAATTCACCCCTCCACTTT. It yields the protein CATTGDYNSPLHF.

The chain employs TRBV9 and TRBJ2-3; D not certain. CDR1 is SGDLS, CDR2 YYNGEE, per germline. Trimming stripped 0 bases from V and 8 bases from J, with 10 bases between. CDR3 size: 13 residues. CDR3 coding DNA: TGTGCCAGCAGCGTAGGTATTAGAACTACGCAGTATTTT. It codes for CASSVGIRTTQYF.

This clone was observed a single time. V is TRBV28 and J is TRBJ2-3; 10 nucleotides agree with TRBD2. Trimming at V came to 2 bases and at J to 2 bases, leaving 10 bases not matched to a gene. The CDR3 runs to 18 residues. Germline V gives CDR1 MDHEN, CDR2 SYDVKM. The DNA of the CDR3 is TGTGCCAGCAGTTTAAAAAGGCGGACTAGCGGAGACACAGATACGCAGTATTTT. It codes for CASSLKRRTSGDTDTQYF.

CDR3: CATSRRTGAEKLFF. The CDR3 nucleotides are TGTGCCACCAGCAGAAGGACAGGTGCCGAAAAACTGTTTTTT. This chain links TRBV15 with TRBJ1-4; 7 bases align to TRBD1. CDR1 is LNHNV and CDR2 is YYDKDF in the germline V gene (reference sequence). V lost 2 bases and J lost 8; bases outside the gene matches: 5. This CDR3 contains 14 residues.

This sequence joins TRBV19 and TRBJ2-3; 9 bases map to TRBD2. J lost 5 bases, V lost 2 bases, and 5 bases had no gene match. Germline V gene sequence: CDR1 LNHDA, CDR2 SQIVND (reference sequence). The CDR3 has 15 residues. CDR3 protein: CASSIILAGVDTQYF. CDR3 in DNA: TGTGCCAGTAGTATAATATTAGCGGGAGTAGATACGCAGTATTTT.

The V and J genes are TRBV11-1 and TRBJ2-2; D call uncertain. The V and J ends lost 3 bases and 5 bases respectively, with 10 bases between them. The germline V gene has CDR1 SGHAT and CDR2 FQDESV (reference sequence). CDR3 size: 14 residues. CDR3 in amino acids: CASSFTFSTGELFF. CDR3 coding DNA: TGTGCCAGCAGCTTTACTTTTTCGACCGGGGAGCTGTTTTTT. Based on the CDR3 plus reference TRBV11-1 and TRBJ2-2, the full variable domain is EAEVAQSPRYKITEKSQAVAFWCDPISGHATLYWYRQILGQGPELLVQFQDESVVDDSQLPKDRFSAERLKGVDSTLKIQPAELGDSAMYLCASSFTFSTGELFFGEGSRLTVL.

The J gene is TRBJ2-2, the V gene TRBV19, with 7 bases aligning to TRBD1. The CDR3 consists of 15 residues. Germline CDR1 and CDR2: LNHDA and SQIVND (reference sequence). Germline trimming cut 6 bases from V and 4 bases from J; bases unmatched to any gene: 8. The CDR3 DNA reads TGTGCCAGTAGCCAGACAGGGTTAGGCACCGGGGAGCTGTTTTTT. It yields the protein CASSQTGLGTGELFF.

As DNA, the CDR3 is TGTGCCAGCACTAATATTGAGCAGTTCTTC. Protein product: CASTNIEQFF. The chain employs TRBV12-1 and TRBJ2-1; TRBD2 is taken as the D call from the table, unchecked against the DNA. TRBV12-1 corresponds to a pseudogene. The CDR3 covers 10 residues.

The chain couples TRBV5-1 to TRBJ1-3; 7 positions match TRBD1. V lost 4 bases to trimming and J lost 4 bases; unmatched junction nucleotides: 8. The CDR3 has 15 residues. The germline CDR1 and CDR2 sequences are SGHRS and YFSETQ. CDR3 sequence (DNA): TGCGCCAGCAGCCTCGGGACAGCGACCGGAAACACCATATATTTT. It yields the protein CASSLGTATGNTIYF.